The source of this TCR beta chain is a study of shared clonotypes between healthy human individuals. Study findings and constraints: A small donor pool kept down the genetic and exposure-history diversity that was represented. Sorted-subset sequencing was shown by rarefaction to be incomplete despite large depth. Against clonotypes common to all four donors, non-shared ones had lower generation probabilities. Collection of samples was limited to blood; tissue repertoires likely differ.

As for this clone: As yet, its antigen is unknown.

Generated by immunoSEQ multiplex PCR, the TCRdb table keeps only in-frame clones and is missing some. The sample has 2,500,000 or so clones, about 92% seen once. The CDR3 runs 13 residues. J gave up 8 bases and V 4 bases, and 8 bases lay outside the gene matches. Germline V gene lookup returns CDR1 SGHRS and CDR2 YFSETQ. V and J are TRBV5-1 and TRBJ1-1; the match to TRBD1 covers 7 bases. This TCR came from a man between 18 and 35 years old in good health. The specimen was naive CD4+ T cells sorted from blood. Subset denoted: CD45RA+ positively selected. The CDR3 loop is CASSPQGTAEAFF. CDR3 DNA sequence: TGCGCCAGCAGCCCACAAGGGACAGCCGAAGCTTTCTTT.